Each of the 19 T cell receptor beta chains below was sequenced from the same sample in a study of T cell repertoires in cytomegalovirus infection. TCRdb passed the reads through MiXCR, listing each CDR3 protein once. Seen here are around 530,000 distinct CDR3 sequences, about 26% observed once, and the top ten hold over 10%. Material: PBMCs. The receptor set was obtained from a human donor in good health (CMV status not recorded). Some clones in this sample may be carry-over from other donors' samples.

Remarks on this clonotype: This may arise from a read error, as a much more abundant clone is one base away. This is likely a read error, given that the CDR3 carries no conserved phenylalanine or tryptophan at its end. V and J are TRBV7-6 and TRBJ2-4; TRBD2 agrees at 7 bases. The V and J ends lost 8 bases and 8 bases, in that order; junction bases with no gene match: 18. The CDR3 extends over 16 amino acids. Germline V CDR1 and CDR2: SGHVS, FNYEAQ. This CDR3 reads CASSQSMREMLDIQYY. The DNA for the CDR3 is TGTGCCAGCTCCCAATCTATGCGGGAGATGTTAGACATTCAGTACTAC.

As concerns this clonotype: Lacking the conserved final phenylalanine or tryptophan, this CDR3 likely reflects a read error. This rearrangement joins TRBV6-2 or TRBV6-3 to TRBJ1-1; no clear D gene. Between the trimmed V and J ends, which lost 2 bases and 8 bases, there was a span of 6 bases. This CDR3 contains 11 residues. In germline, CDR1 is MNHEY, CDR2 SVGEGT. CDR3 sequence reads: CASSYQQEAFS. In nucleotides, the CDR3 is TGTGCCAGCAGTTACCAACAGGAAGCTTTCTCT.

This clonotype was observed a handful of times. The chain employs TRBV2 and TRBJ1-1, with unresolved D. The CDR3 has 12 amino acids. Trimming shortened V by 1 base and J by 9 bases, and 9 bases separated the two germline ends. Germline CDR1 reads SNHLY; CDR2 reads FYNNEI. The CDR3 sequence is CASSEDSLQAFF. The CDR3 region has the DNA TGTGCCAGCAGTGAAGATAGCCTCCAAGCTTTCTTT.

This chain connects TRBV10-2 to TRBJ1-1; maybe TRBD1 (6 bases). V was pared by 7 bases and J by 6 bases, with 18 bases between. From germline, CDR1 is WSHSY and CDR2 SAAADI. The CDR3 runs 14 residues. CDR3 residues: CASKKGDDPPEAFF. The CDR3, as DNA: TGCGCCAGCAAAAAGGGGGATGATCCCCCTGAAGCTTTCTTT.

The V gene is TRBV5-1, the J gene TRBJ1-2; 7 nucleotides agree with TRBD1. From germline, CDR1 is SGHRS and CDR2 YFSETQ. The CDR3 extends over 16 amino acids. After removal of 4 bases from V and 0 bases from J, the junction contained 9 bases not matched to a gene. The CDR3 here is CASSLMGQPSNYGYTF. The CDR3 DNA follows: TGCGCCAGCAGCCTCATGGGACAGCCTTCTAACTATGGCTACACCTTC.

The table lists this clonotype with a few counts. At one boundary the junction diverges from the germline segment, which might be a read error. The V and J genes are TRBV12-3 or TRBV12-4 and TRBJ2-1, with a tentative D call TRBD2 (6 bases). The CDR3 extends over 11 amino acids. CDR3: CASSLAVEQFF. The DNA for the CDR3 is TGTGCCAGCAGCTTAGCGGTTGAGCAGTTCTTC.

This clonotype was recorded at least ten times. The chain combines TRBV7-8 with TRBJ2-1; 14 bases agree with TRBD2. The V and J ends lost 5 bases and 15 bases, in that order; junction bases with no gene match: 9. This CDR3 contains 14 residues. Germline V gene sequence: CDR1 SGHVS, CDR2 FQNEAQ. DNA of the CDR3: TGTGCCAGCAGCCCGGGACTAGCGGGAGTGGGCCGGTTCTTC. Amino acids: CASSPGLAGVGRFF.

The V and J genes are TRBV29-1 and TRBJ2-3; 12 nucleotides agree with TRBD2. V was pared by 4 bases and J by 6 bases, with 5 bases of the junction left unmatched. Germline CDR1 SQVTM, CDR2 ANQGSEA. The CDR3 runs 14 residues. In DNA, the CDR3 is TGCAGCGTTGGACTAGCGGGAGTTCGCGATACGCAGTATTTT. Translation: CSVGLAGVRDTQYF.

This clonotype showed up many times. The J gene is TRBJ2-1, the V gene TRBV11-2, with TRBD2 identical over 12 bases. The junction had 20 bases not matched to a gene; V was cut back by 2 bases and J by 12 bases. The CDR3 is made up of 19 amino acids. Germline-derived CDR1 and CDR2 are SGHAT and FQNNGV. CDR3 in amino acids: CASSLTTGARLAGVGGQFF. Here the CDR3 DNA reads TGTGCCAGCAGCTTAACGACAGGGGCCAGACTAGCGGGAGTAGGGGGGCAGTTCTTC. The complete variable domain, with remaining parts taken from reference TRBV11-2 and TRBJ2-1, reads EAGVAQSPRYKIIEKRQSVAFWCNPISGHATLYWYQQILGQGPKLLIQFQNNGVVDDSQLPKDRFSAERLKGVDSTLKIQPAKLEDSAVYLCASSLTTGARLAGVGGQFFGPGTRLTVL.

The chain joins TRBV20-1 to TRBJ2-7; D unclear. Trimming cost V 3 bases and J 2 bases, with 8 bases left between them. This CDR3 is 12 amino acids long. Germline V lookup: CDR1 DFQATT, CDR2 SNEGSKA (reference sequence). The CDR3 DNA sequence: TGCAGTGCTAGCCTTCCGCCCTACGAGCAGTACTTC. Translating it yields CSASLPPYEQYF.

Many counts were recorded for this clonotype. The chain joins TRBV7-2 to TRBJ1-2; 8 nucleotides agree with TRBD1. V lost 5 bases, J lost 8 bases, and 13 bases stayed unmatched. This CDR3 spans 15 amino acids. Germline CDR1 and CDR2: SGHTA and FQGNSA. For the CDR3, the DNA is TGTGCCAGCAGCGTGGGACAGGTCGTAGCGTTGGGCTACACCTTC. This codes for CASSVGQVVALGYTF.

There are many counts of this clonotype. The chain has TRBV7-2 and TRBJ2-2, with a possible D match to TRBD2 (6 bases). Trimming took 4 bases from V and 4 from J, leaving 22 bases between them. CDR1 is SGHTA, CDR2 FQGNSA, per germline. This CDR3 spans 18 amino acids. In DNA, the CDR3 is TGTGCCAGCAGCTCCGTCCTAACTAGCAGACCCACCACCGGGGAGCTGTTTTTT. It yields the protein CASSSVLTSRPTTGELFF.

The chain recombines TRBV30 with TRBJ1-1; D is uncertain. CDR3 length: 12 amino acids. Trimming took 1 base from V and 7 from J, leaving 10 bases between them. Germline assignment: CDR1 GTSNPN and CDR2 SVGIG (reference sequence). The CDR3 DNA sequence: TGTGCCTGGAGTGAACAACGGGTTGAAGCTTTCTTT. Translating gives CAWSEQRVEAFF.

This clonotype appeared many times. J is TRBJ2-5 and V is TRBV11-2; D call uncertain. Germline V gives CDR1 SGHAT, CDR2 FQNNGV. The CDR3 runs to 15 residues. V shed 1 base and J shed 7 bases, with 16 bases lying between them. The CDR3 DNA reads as TGTGCCAGCAGCTTAGGCCCGGACGCCAAGCCGACCCAGTACTTC. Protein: CASSLGPDAKPTQYF.

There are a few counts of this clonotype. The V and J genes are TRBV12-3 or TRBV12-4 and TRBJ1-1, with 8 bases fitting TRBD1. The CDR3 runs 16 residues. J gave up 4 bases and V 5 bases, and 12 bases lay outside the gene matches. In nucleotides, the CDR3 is TGTGCCAGCAGTGGGGGACAGGCTTTTACTGGCACTGAAGCTTTCTTT. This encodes CASSGGQAFTGTEAFF.

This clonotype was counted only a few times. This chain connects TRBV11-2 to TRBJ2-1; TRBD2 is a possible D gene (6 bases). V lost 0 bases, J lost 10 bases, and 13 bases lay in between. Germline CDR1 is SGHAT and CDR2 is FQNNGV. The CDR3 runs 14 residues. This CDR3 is CASSLDPTSGEQFF. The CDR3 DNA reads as TGTGCCAGCAGCTTAGATCCGACTAGTGGCGAGCAGTTCTTC. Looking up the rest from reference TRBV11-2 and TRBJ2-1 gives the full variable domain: EAGVAQSPRYKIIEKRQSVAFWCNPISGHATLYWYQQILGQGPKLLIQFQNNGVVDDSQLPKDRFSAERLKGVDSTLKIQPAKLEDSAVYLCASSLDPTSGEQFFGPGTRLTVL.

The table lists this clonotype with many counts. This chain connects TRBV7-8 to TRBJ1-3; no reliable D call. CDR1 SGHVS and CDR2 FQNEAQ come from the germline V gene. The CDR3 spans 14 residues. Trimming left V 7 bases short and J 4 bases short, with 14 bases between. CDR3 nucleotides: TGTGCCAGCACCACCCGGACCCTCGGAAACACCATATATTTT. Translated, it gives CASTTRTLGNTIYF.

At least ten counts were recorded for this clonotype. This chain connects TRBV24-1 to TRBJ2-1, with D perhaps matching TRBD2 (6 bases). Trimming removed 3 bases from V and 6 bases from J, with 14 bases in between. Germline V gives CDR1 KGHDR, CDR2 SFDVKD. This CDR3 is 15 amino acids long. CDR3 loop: CATSDPGIAANEQFF. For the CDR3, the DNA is TGTGCCACCAGTGATCCCGGGATAGCGGCCAATGAGCAGTTCTTC.

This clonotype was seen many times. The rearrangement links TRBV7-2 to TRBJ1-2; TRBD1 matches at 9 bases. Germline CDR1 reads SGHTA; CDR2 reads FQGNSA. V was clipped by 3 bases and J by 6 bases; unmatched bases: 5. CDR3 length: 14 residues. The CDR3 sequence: CASSFYRDRDGYTF. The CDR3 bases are TGTGCCAGCAGCTTTTACCGGGACAGGGATGGCTACACCTTC.